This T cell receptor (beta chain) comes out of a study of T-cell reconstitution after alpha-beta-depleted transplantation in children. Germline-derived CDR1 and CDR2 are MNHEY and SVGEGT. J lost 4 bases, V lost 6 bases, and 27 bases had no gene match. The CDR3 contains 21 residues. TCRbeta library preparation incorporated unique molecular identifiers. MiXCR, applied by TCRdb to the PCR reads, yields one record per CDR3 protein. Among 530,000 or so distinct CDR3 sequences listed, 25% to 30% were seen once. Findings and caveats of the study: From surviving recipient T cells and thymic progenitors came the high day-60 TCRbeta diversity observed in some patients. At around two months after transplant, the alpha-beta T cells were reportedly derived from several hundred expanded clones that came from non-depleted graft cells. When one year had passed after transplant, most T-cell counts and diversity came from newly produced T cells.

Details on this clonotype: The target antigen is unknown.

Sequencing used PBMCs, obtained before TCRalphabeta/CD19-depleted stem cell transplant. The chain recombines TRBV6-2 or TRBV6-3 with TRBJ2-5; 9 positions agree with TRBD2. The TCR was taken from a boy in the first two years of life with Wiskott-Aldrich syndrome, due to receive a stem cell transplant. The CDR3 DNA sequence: TGTGCCAGCAGCCTGTCCAGGTCCCGGGTTACGCGGGAGGGCAGGTCAGAGACCCAGTACTTC. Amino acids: CASSLSRSRVTREGRSETQYF.